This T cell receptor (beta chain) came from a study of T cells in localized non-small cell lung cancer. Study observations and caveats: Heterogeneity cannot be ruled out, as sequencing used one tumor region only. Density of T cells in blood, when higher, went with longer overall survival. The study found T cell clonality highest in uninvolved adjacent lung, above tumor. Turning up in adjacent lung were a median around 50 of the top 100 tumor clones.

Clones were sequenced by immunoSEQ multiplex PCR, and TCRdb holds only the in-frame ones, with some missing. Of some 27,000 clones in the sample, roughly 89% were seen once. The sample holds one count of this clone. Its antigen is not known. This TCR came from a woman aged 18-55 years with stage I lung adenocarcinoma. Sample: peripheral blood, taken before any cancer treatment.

The CDR3 nucleotides read TGTGCCAGCAGCTCCATAACGGCCCCCTATGGCTACACCTTC. Translated, it gives CASSSITAPYGYTF. This rearrangement joins TRBV5-4 to TRBJ1-2; D unresolved. Germline CDR1 SGHNT, CDR2 YYREEE (reference sequence). The CDR3 runs 14 residues. V was pared by 3 bases and J by 4 bases, with 13 bases between.